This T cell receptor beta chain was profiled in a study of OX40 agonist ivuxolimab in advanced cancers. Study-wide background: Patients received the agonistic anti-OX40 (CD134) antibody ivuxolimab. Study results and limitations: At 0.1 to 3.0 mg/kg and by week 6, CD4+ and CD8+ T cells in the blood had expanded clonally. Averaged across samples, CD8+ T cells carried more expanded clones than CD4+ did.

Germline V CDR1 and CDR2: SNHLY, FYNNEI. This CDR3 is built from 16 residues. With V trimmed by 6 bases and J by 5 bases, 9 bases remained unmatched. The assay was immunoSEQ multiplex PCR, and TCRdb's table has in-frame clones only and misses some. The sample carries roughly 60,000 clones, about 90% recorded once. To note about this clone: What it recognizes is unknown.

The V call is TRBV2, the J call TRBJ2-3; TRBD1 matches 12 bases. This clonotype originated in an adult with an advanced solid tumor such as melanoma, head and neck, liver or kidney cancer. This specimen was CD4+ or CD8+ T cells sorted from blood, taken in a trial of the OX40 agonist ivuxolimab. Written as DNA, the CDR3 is TGTGCCAGCAGAGATTGGGACAGGGGGCAAGGAGATACGCAGTATTTT. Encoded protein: CASRDWDRGQGDTQYF.